This is a list of T cell receptor beta chains from one sample in a study of T cells in localized non-small cell lung cancer. Generated by immunoSEQ multiplex PCR, the TCRdb table keeps only in-frame clones and is missing some. The top ten clones hold about 36% of a sample with fewer than 35,000 clones, just under 80% of them seen once. This specimen consisted of peripheral blood, obtained before any cancer treatment. Receptors were obtained from a male donor older than 55 with stage II squamous cell lung carcinoma. The CDR3 runs from the conserved cysteine through the conserved F or W. Each record gives: J gene, clone size, D gene, V gene, CDR3 protein, CDR3 DNA. The D gene is left open where the match is weak. A row's size may be missing; if present it is once, few, many or a size class.

TRBJ2-1,NA,TRBD2,TRBV9,CASSARGRGSYNEQFF,TGTGCCAGCAGCGCCCGGGGGAGGGGCTCCTACAATGAGCAGTTCTTC
TRBJ2-1,NA,NA,TRBV10-3,CAINQGGNEQFF,TGTGCCATCAACCAGGGAGGCAATGAGCAGTTCTTC
TRBJ2-3,NA,NA,TRBV2,CASRGMDTQYF,TGTGCCAGCAGGGGGATGGATACGCAGTATTTT
TRBJ2-2,NA,NA,TRBV18,CASSPAGGSAGELFF,TGTGCCAGCTCTCCAGCCGGAGGTAGCGCCGGGGAGCTGTTTTTT
TRBJ2-7,NA,NA,TRBV27,CASKGLPGAYEQYF,TGTGCCAGCAAGGGCCTTCCCGGGGCCTACGAGCAGTACTTC
TRBJ2-1,few,TRBD1,TRBV13,CASSTRDRGSYNEQFF,TGTGCCAGCAGCACTCGGGACAGGGGTTCCTACAATGAGCAGTTCTTC
TRBJ2-3,NA,NA,TRBV30,CAWSVIDTQYF,TGTGCCTGGAGTGTAATAGATACGCAGTATTTT
TRBJ1-5,NA,NA,TRBV14,CASSLRGPHQPQHF,TGTGCCAGCAGCCTGCGGGGCCCTCATCAGCCCCAGCATTTT
TRBJ1-5,few,NA,TRBV10-1,CASRYGSSNQPQHF,TGCGCCAGCAGATACGGGTCGAGTAATCAGCCCCAGCATTTT
TRBJ1-6,NA,NA,TRBV19,CASSIPKQGGNSPLHF,TGTGCCAGTAGTATACCCAAACAGGGAGGTAATTCACCCCTCCACTTT
TRBJ2-7,NA,NA,TRBV5-1,CASSFSGAYEQYF,TGCGCCAGCAGCTTTTCAGGGGCTTACGAGCAGTACTTC
TRBJ1-3,NA,NA,TRBV27,CASSLGSPETGNTIYF,TGTGCCAGCAGTTTAGGGTCTCCGGAGACTGGAAACACCATATATTTT
TRBJ1-2,few,NA,TRBV28,CASTESNYGYTF,TGTGCCAGCACGGAGTCGAACTATGGCTACACCTTC
TRBJ1-3,NA,NA,TRBV2,CASSAGNSGNTIYF,TGTGCCAGCAGTGCTGGGAACTCTGGAAACACCATATATTTT
TRBJ1-5,NA,NA,TRBV5-8,CASSLSIAAGDPQHF,TGTGCCAGCAGCTTATCGATAGCGGCAGGGGACCCCCAGCATTTT
TRBJ2-7,NA,NA,TRBV6-5,CASSFPAVSYEQYF,TGTGCCAGCAGTTTCCCTGCGGTCTCCTACGAGCAGTACTTC
TRBJ2-7,NA,NA,TRBV27,CASSFRDPTYEQYF,TGTGCCAGCAGTTTCCGGGACCCAACCTACGAGCAGTACTTC
TRBJ2-7,NA,NA,TRBV4-2,CASSHTYILPLREQYF,TGTGCCAGCAGCCACACGTACATCCTCCCGCTGCGGGAGCAGTACTTC
TRBJ2-7,NA,NA,TRBV27,CASGRTTGGAAYEQYF,TGTGCCAGTGGCAGAACAACAGGGGGGGCGGCCTACGAGCAGTACTTC
TRBJ2-7,once,NA,TRBV14,CASSPTGTLSYEQYF,TGTGCCAGCAGCCCCACAGGGACCCTCAGCTACGAGCAGTACTTC
TRBJ1-1,NA,NA,TRBV5-1,CASSSGHEKNTEAFF,TGCGCCAGCAGCTCCGGACATGAGAAGAACACTGAAGCTTTCTTT
TRBJ2-4,NA,TRBD2,TRBV14,CASSQVREVAKNIQYF,TGTGCCAGCAGCCAAGTACGGGAGGTAGCCAAAAACATTCAGTACTTC
TRBJ1-1,NA,TRBD1,TRBV2,CASSADRGSVTEAFF,TGTGCCAGCAGTGCCGACAGGGGGTCTGTCACTGAAGCTTTCTTT
TRBJ2-1,NA,TRBD2,TRBV7-2,CASSFTTFSGEFF,TGTGCCAGCAGCTTCACCACTTTCAGCGGGGAGTTCTTC
TRBJ2-7,once,TRBD1,TRBV5-1,CASSLEDRGNEQYF,TGCGCCAGCAGCTTGGAGGACAGGGGCAACGAGCAGTACTTC
TRBJ2-7,NA,NA,TRBV6-1,CASSEGGVGTYEQYF,TGTGCCAGCAGTGAAGGAGGCGTGGGGACCTACGAGCAGTACTTC
TRBJ2-1,once,NA,TRBV15,CATSLRLGLEQFF,TGTGCCACCAGCTTGAGACTAGGACTTGAGCAGTTCTTC
TRBJ2-7,once,TRBD1,TRBV5-4,CASSSGQGSYEQYF,TGTGCCAGCTCCTCGGGACAGGGGTCCTACGAGCAGTACTTC
TRBJ2-1,NA,TRBD2,TRBV2,CASYSGGDYNEQFF,TGTGCCAGCTATTCGGGAGGAGATTACAATGAGCAGTTCTTC
TRBJ1-4,NA,NA,TRBV7-9,CASSFRSTNEKLFF,TGTGCCAGCAGCTTCAGGTCAACTAATGAAAAACTGTTTTTT
TRBJ1-4,NA,NA,TRBV5-1,CASSLGLGRAGSREKLFF,TGCGCCAGCAGCTTGGGGTTAGGTCGTGCGGGGAGTCGTGAAAAACTGTTTTTT
TRBJ2-7,NA,NA,TRBV29-1,CSVDMGGYEQYF,TGCAGCGTTGATATGGGGGGATACGAGCAGTACTTC
TRBJ2-2,NA,TRBD1,TRBV19,CASSIDLLGQGNTGELFF,TGTGCCAGTAGTATAGATCTCCTGGGACAGGGGAACACCGGGGAGCTGTTTTTT
TRBJ2-2,NA,TRBD1,TRBV19,CASTRTGGNTGELFF,TGTGCCAGTACCCGGACAGGGGGCAACACCGGGGAGCTGTTTTTT
TRBJ2-1,NA,NA,TRBV5-1,CASSLGGSYNEQFF,TGCGCCAGCAGCTTGGGGGGGTCCTACAATGAGCAGTTCTTC
TRBJ2-7,NA,NA,TRBV12-2,CASRLRAHRSSYEQYF,TGTGCAAGTCGCTTAAGGGCCCACAGAAGCTCCTACGAGCAGTACTTC
TRBJ1-1,NA,NA,TRBV28,CASSLVSTEAFF,TGTGCCAGCAGTTTAGTGAGCACTGAAGCTTTCTTT
TRBJ2-7,NA,TRBD1,TRBV5-4,CASSRTGTGYEQYF,TGTGCCAGCAGTCGTACCGGGACAGGGTACGAGCAGTACTTC
TRBJ1-2,NA,NA,TRBV11-3,CASSLEGYSGYTF,TGTGCCAGCAGCTTAGAAGGGTATAGTGGCTACACCTTC
TRBJ2-6,few,TRBD1,TRBV19,CASSSQGAGGANVLTF,TGTGCCAGTAGTTCGCAGGGGGCTGGTGGGGCCAACGTCCTGACTTTC